These 23 T cell receptor beta chains were sequenced from one sample in a study of shared clonotypes between healthy human individuals. It was CD45RO-negative cells, positively selected for CCR7, that made up naive CD8 cells, with terminally differentiated effector memory CD45RA+ cells excluded. Profiled with immunoSEQ multiplex PCR; TCRdb holds only in-frame clones, not every one. Found here are approximately 2,200,000 clones, approximately 94% of them singletons; the top ten hold 1.5% to 2%. Sequencing input: naive CD8+ T cells from PBMCs. The source of these receptors is a young man in good health. Some clones in this sample may be carry-over from other donors' samples.

The chain recombines TRBV6-5 with TRBJ1-3; the D is unclear. Trimming removed 6 bases from V and 2 bases from J, with 11 bases in between. The CDR3 consists of 14 residues. Per germline, CDR1 MNHEY and CDR2 SVGAGI. The CDR3 sequence is CASSSGRTGNTIYF. The CDR3, as DNA: TGTGCCAGCAGCTCCGGGCGGACTGGAAACACCATATATTTT.

This chain uses TRBV9 with TRBJ2-1; 9 bases map to TRBD1. Germline lookup yields CDR1 SGDLS and CDR2 YYNGEE. The CDR3 runs to 16 residues. V trimming: 0 bases; J trimming: 4 bases; junction bases outside the gene matches: 5. DNA for the CDR3: TGTGCCAGCAGCGTAGAAGGGACAGGGCCTTACAATGAGCAGTTCTTC. Protein sequence: CASSVEGTGPYNEQFF.

This clone has a single count. The rearrangement uses TRBV2 and TRBJ2-1, with TRBD2 matching 13 bases. From germline, CDR1 is SNHLY and CDR2 FYNNEI. The V segment lost 4 bases and the J segment 9 bases; nucleotides outside the gene matches: 9. There are 16 residues in the CDR3. The CDR3 nucleotides read TGTGCCAGCAGTGGGACTAGCGGGAGTGTGTCAGTTGAGCAGTTCTTC. Its protein is CASSGTSGSVSVEQFF. Filled out from reference TRBV2 and TRBJ2-1, the complete variable domain reads EPEVTQTPSHQVTQMGQEVILRCVPISNHLYFYWYRQILGQKVEFLVSFYNNEISEKSEIFDDQFSVERPDGSNFTLKIRSTKLEDSAMYFCASSGTSGSVSVEQFFGPGTRLTVL.

The chain links TRBV30 to TRBJ2-7; D is perhaps TRBD1 or TRBD2 (5 bases each). The CDR3 consists of 17 residues. V lost 3 bases and J 3 bases, leaving 24 bases between the germline ends. Germline V lookup: CDR1 GTSNPN, CDR2 SVGIG (reference sequence). The CDR3 protein is CAWSLIPGVGASYEQYF. The CDR3, as DNA: TGTGCCTGGAGCCTTATACCCGGGGTCGGGGCGAGCTACGAGCAGTACTTC.

V usage is TRBV2 and J usage is TRBJ1-5; D is unresolved. There are 14 residues in the CDR3. Germline V gene sequence: CDR1 SNHLY, CDR2 FYNNEI. Trimming left V 4 bases short and J 4 bases short, with 11 bases between. This chain's CDR3 is CASSVGRTNQPQHF. Written as DNA, the CDR3 is TGTGCCAGCAGTGTGGGCCGGACGAATCAGCCCCAGCATTTT.

The chain has TRBV6-6 and TRBJ2-5, with TRBD2 matching over 7 bases. The CDR3 spans 14 residues. V was clipped by 1 base and J by 4 bases; unmatched bases: 3. Germline CDR1 reads MNHNY; CDR2 reads SVGAGI (reference sequence). The CDR3: CASSYWGGIETQYF. The CDR3 coding sequence is TGTGCCAGCAGTTACTGGGGAGGGATAGAGACCCAGTACTTC.

As regards this clone: The same CDR3 can be traced to other DNA sequences in this sample. The rearrangement links TRBV29-1 to TRBJ2-7; D perhaps matches TRBD1 (6 bases). The CDR3 runs 13 residues. The germline gives CDR1 SQVTM, CDR2 ANQGSEA. Trimming took 4 bases from V and 2 from J, leaving 12 bases between them. Written as DNA, the CDR3 is TGCAGCGTTGCTGGGGGCGGTACCTACGAGCAGTACTTC. Translation gives CSVAGGGTYEQYF.

Only one count was recorded for this clone. The rearrangement uses TRBV10-2 and TRBJ1-1, with D possibly matching TRBD1 (5 bases). Germline V gene data show CDR1 as WSHSY and CDR2 as SAAADI. This CDR3 region has 13 residues. Between the trimmed V and J ends, which lost 4 bases and 1 base, there was a span of 7 bases. DNA of the CDR3: TGCGCCAGCAGTGTGGGGGAGAACACTGAAGCTTTCTTT. Translating gives CASSVGENTEAFF.

The chain has TRBV27 and TRBJ2-7; D call uncertain. The V gene's germline CDR1 is MNHEY and CDR2 SMNVEV (reference sequence). The CDR3 contains 11 residues. V was clipped by 4 bases and J by 7 bases, with 8 bases between them. CDR3 region: CASSYKQEQYF. Here the CDR3 DNA reads TGTGCCAGCAGTTATAAACAGGAGCAGTACTTC.

The CDR3 coding sequence is TGTGCCAGCAATACAGGGCCAGTGTACAGCACAGATACGCAGTATTTT. It yields the protein CASNTGPVYSTDTQYF. The J gene is TRBJ2-3, the V gene TRBV5-8; TRBD1 might be the D (6 bases). The CDR3 is made up of 16 amino acids. V lost 6 bases to trimming and J lost 0 bases, with 17 bases between them. The germline gives CDR1 SGHTS, CDR2 YDEGEE. Variable domain in full (rest from reference TRBV5-8 and TRBJ2-3): EAGVTQSPTHLIKTRGQQATLRCSPISGHTSVYWYQQALGLGLQFLLWYDEGEERNRGNFPPRFSGRQFPNYSSELNVNALELEDSALYLCASNTGPVYSTDTQYFGPGTRLTVL.

The CDR3 is CASSHGGGGTDTQYF. As DNA, the CDR3 is TGTGCCAGCAGTCATGGTGGAGGGGGCACAGATACGCAGTATTTT. The V and J genes are TRBV28 and TRBJ2-3, with D maybe TRBD2 (6 bases). Germline loops: CDR1 MDHEN, CDR2 SYDVKM. This CDR3 contains 15 residues. The V gene lost 5 bases and the J gene lost 1 base, with 13 bases spanning the gap.

The chain has TRBV27 and TRBJ2-7, with D possibly being TRBD2 (5 bases). Between the trimmed V and J ends, which lost 0 bases and 6 bases, there was a span of 9 bases. The germline V gene has CDR1 MNHEY and CDR2 SMNVEV (reference sequence). This CDR3 has 13 amino acids. The CDR3 loop reads CASSLSGSAEQYF. The CDR3 DNA follows: TGTGCCAGCAGTTTATCTGGGAGTGCCGAGCAGTACTTC.

In this sample, this clone turned up once. The J gene is TRBJ2-7, the V gene TRBV27, with D possibly being TRBD1 (5 bases). The CDR3 loop spans 16 amino acids. Germline V gene data show CDR1 as MNHEY and CDR2 as SMNVEV (reference sequence). V lost 2 bases and J 0 bases, leaving 14 bases between the germline ends. The CDR3, as DNA: TGTGCCAGCAGTTTACAACCAGGGCCTATCTCCTACGAGCAGTACTTC. This encodes CASSLQPGPISYEQYF.

CDR3 sequence reads: CASTPSGRSYNEQFF. The CDR3 DNA follows: TGTGCCAGTACCCCTAGCGGGAGGTCATACAATGAGCAGTTCTTC. The rearrangement uses TRBV19 and TRBJ2-1; 11 bases agree with TRBD2. The CDR3 loop spans 15 amino acids. Trimming cost V 7 bases and J 4 bases; bases outside gene matches: 6. CDR1 LNHDA and CDR2 SQIVND come from the germline V gene (reference sequence).

The chain links TRBV28 to TRBJ1-5; possible D gene TRBD1, 6 bases. With 7 bases removed from V and 0 bases from J, the gap between germline ends came to 25 bases. The germline CDR1 and CDR2 sequences are MDHEN and SYDVKM. There are 19 residues in the CDR3. This CDR3 is CASNPSGAGADNSNQPQHF. The CDR3 DNA sequence: TGTGCCAGCAACCCGTCGGGGGCAGGGGCGGATAATAGCAATCAGCCCCAGCATTTT.

This clone turned up a few times. The genes are TRBV30 and TRBJ1-1; no clear D gene. Per the germline V gene, CDR1 is GTSNPN and CDR2 is SVGIG (reference sequence). The CDR3 totals 13 residues. Trimming pared 0 bases from V and 8 bases from J, leaving 13 bases between. In DNA form, the CDR3 reads TGTGCCTGGAGTGTAATGGGGTCCTCAGAAGCTTTCTTT. Translating gives CAWSVMGSSEAFF.

This clone was picked up one time. The chain recombines TRBV4-1 with TRBJ2-7, with D unresolved. This CDR3 is built from 11 residues. Germline V gives CDR1 MGHRA, CDR2 YSYEKL. V shed 0 bases and J shed 7 bases, with 4 bases lying between them. CDR3 nucleotides: TGCGCCAGCAGCCAAGAGGAGGAGCAGTACTTC. Amino acid sequence: CASSQEEEQYF.

V gene TRBV28 combines with J gene TRBJ1-5; possibly TRBD1 for D (5 bases). In germline, CDR1 is MDHEN, CDR2 SYDVKM. Trimming shortened V by 3 bases and J by 4 bases, and 16 bases separated the two germline ends. The CDR3 has 16 amino acids. CDR3: CASSFGRAWGNQPQHF. CDR3 coding DNA: TGTGCCAGCAGTTTCGGGAGGGCATGGGGGAATCAGCCCCAGCATTTT.

The J gene is TRBJ1-4, the V gene TRBV9, with D possibly TRBD1 on 5 matching bases. The CDR3 length is 15 residues. The ends were cut back, 0 bases at V and 7 bases at J, with 13 bases in the middle. Germline CDR1 is SGDLS and CDR2 is YYNGEE. CDR3 residues: CASSVAGGLSEKLFF. The CDR3 nucleotides read TGTGCCAGCAGCGTAGCGGGGGGGTTGAGTGAAAAACTGTTTTTT. Variable domain in full (rest from reference TRBV9 and TRBJ1-4): DSGVTQTPKHLITATGQRVTLRCSPRSGDLSVYWYQQSLDQGLQFLIQYYNGEERAKGNILERFSAQQFPDLHSELNLSSLELGDSALYFCASSVAGGLSEKLFFGSGTQLSVL.

This clone was found once. The chain has TRBV27 and TRBJ2-7; D may match TRBD1 or TRBD2 (7 bases each). This CDR3 region has 15 residues. Germline assignment: CDR1 MNHEY and CDR2 SMNVEV (reference sequence). Trimming cost V 6 bases and J 6 bases, with 21 bases left between them. The CDR3 protein is CASRGGTVRTGEQYF. CDR3 nucleotides: TGTGCCAGCAGGGGGGGGACCGTAAGGACAGGCGAGCAGTACTTC.

The V and J genes are TRBV29-1 and TRBJ2-7; 9 positions match TRBD1. V lost 6 bases and J lost 5; bases outside the gene matches: 17. The CDR3 loop spans 16 amino acids. Germline CDR1 and CDR2: SQVTM and ANQGSEA. CDR3 loop: CSVYGLLGDRADEQYF. The CDR3 bases are TGCAGCGTGTATGGGCTCCTGGGGGACAGGGCGGACGAGCAGTACTTC.

This clone was detected only once. The rearrangement links TRBV30 to TRBJ2-2; 12 bases line up with TRBD2. The trim removed 7 bases at V and 1 base at J, leaving 4 bases unmatched. CDR1 is GTSNPN and CDR2 is SVGIG in the germline V gene (reference sequence). The CDR3 loop spans 15 amino acids. This chain's CDR3 is CAFRLAGENTGELFF. CDR3 in DNA: TGTGCCTTCCGACTAGCGGGAGAGAACACCGGGGAGCTGTTTTTT.

CDR3 coding DNA: TGTGCCAGCAGGACTGACTATATGTCCTACAATGAGCAGTTCTTC. This sequence encodes CASRTDYMSYNEQFF. The chain couples TRBV2 to TRBJ2-1; a weak D match, TRBD2 (5 bases). This CDR3 contains 15 residues. Per the germline V gene, CDR1 is SNHLY and CDR2 is FYNNEI. V gave up 6 bases and J gave up 1 base, with 13 bases separating them.